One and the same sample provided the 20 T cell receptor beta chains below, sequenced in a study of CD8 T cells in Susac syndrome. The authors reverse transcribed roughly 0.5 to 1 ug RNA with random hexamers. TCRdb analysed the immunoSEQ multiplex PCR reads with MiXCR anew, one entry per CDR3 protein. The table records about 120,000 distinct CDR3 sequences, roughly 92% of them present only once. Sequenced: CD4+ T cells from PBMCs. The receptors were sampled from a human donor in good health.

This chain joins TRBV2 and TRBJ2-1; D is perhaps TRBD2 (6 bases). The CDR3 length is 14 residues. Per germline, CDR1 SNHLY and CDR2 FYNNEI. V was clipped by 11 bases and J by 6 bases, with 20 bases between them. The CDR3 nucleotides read TGTGCCGGGCTTCGGGAGATGGGTAGCAATGAGCAGTTCTTC. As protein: CAGLREMGSNEQFF.

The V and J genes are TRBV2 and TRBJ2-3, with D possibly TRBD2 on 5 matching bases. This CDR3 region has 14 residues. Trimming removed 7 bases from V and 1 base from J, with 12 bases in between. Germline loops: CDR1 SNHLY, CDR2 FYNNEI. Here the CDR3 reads CASMREYGTDTQYF. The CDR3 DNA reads TGTGCCAGCATGAGGGAGTACGGCACAGATACGCAGTATTTT.

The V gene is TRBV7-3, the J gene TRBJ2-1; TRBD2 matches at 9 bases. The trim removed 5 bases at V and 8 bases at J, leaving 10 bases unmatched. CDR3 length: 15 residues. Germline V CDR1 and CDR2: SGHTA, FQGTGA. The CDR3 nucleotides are TGTGCCAGCAGCGATAAACTAGCGGGTATGGATGAGCAGTTCTTC. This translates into CASSDKLAGMDEQFF.

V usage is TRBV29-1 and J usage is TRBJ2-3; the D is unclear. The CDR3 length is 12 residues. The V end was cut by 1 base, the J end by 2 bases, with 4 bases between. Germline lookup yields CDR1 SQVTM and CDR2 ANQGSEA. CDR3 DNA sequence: TGCAGCGTTGAAGCAGTCACAGATACGCAGTATTTT. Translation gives CSVEAVTDTQYF.

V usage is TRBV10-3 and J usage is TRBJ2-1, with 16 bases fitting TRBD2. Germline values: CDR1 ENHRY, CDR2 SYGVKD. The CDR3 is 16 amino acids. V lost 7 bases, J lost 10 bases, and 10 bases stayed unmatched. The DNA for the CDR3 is TGTGCCATCACCCGAGATGGGACTAGCGGGAGGGGGGAGCAGTTCTTC. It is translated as CAITRDGTSGRGEQFF.

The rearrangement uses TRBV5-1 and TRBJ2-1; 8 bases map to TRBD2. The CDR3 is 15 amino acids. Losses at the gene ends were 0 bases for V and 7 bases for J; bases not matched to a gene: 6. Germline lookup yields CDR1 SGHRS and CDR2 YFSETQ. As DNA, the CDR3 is TGCGCCAGCAGCTTGGCAGCGGGAGTGGGGAATGAGCAGTTCTTC. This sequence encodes CASSLAAGVGNEQFF. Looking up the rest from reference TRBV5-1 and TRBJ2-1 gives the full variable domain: KAGVTQTPRYLIKTRGQQVTLSCSPISGHRSVSWYQQTPGQGLQFLFEYFSETQRNKGNFPGRFSGRQFSNSRSEMNVSTLELGDSALYLCASSLAAGVGNEQFFGPGTRLTVL.

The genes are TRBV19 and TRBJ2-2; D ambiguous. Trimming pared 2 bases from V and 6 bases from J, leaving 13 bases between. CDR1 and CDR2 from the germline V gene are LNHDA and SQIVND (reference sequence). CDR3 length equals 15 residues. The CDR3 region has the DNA TGTGCCAGTAGTATACGGCGCTACCCCCCCGGGGAGCTGTTTTTT. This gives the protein CASSIRRYPPGELFF.

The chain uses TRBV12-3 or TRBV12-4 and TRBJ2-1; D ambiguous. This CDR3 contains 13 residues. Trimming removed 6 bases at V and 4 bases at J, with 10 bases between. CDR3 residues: CASSSRIYNEQFF. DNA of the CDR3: TGTGCCAGCAGCTCAAGAATTTACAATGAGCAGTTCTTC.

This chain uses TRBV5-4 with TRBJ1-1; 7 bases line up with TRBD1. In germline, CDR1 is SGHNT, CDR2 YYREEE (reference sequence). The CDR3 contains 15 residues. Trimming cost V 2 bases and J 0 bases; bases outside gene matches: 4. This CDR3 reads CASSLDRALNTEAFF. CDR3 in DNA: TGTGCCAGCAGCTTAGACAGGGCCTTGAACACTGAAGCTTTCTTT.

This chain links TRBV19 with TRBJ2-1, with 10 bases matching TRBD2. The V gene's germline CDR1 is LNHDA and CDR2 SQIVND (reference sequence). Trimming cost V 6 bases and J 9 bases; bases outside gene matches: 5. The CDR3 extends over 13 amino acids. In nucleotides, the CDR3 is TGTGCCAGTAGCACTAGCGGGAAGGGTGAGCAGTTCTTC. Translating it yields CASSTSGKGEQFF.

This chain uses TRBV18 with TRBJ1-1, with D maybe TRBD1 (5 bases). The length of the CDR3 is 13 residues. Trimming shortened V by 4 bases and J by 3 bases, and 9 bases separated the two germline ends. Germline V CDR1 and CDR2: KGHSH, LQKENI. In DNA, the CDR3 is TGTGCCAGCTCACTTGACAGAGACACTGAAGCTTTCTTT. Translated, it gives CASSLDRDTEAFF.

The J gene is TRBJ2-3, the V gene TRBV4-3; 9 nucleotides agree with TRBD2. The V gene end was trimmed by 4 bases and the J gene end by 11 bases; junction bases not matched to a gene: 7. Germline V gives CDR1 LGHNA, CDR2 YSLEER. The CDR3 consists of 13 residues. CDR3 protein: CASSRDLAGEQYF. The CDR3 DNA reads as TGCGCCAGCAGCCGGGATTTAGCGGGAGAGCAGTATTTT.

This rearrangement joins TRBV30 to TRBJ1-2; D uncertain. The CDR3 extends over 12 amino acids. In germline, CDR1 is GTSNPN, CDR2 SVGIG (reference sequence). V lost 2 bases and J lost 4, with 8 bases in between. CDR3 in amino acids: CAWSTRGYGYTF. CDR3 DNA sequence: TGTGCCTGGAGTACCCGGGGCTATGGCTACACCTTC.

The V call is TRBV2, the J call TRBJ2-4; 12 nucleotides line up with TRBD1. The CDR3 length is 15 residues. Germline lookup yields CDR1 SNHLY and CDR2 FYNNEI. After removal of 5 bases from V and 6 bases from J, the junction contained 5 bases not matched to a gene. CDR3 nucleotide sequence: TGTGCCAGCAGTAGGGACAGGGGGCAAGGAAACATTCAGTACTTC. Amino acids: CASSRDRGQGNIQYF.

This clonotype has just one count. The CDR3 loop is CASSYSPKNIQYF. In nucleotides, the CDR3 is TGTGCCAGCAGTTACTCCCCCAAAAACATTCAGTACTTC. The rearrangement uses TRBV6-5 and TRBJ2-4; D gene ambiguous. Germline assignment: CDR1 MNHEY and CDR2 SVGAGI. The length of the CDR3 is 13 residues. V gave up 0 bases and J gave up 2 bases, with 2 bases separating them.

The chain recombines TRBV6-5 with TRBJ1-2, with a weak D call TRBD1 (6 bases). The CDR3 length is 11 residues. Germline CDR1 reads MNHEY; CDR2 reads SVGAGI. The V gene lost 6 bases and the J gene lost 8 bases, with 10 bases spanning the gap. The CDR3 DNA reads TGTGCCAGCAGGGACAGAGGAGGCTACACCTTC. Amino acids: CASRDRGGYTF.

CDR3 DNA sequence: TGTGCCAGCAGCCTCCAGGGACAGGTACAAGAGACCCAGTACTTC. Translated, it gives CASSLQGQVQETQYF. This sequence joins TRBV9 and TRBJ2-5; 8 bases match TRBD1. Trimming took 4 bases from V and 2 from J; bases not matched to a gene: 7. Germline values: CDR1 SGDLS, CDR2 YYNGEE. The CDR3 is made up of 15 amino acids.

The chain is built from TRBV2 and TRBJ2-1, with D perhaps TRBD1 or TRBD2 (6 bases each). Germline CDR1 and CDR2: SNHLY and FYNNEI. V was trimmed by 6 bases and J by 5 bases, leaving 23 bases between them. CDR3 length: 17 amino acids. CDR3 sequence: CASRGTLFGGGDNEQFF. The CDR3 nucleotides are TGTGCCAGCAGGGGGACACTGTTTGGCGGAGGGGACAATGAGCAGTTCTTC. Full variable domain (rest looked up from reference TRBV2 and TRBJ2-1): EPEVTQTPSHQVTQMGQEVILRCVPISNHLYFYWYRQILGQKVEFLVSFYNNEISEKSEIFDDQFSVERPDGSNFTLKIRSTKLEDSAMYFCASRGTLFGGGDNEQFFGPGTRLTVL.

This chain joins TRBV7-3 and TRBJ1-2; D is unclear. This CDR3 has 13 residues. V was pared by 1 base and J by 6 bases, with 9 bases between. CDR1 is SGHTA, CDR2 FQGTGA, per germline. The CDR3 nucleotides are TGTGCCAGCAGCTTAATCCCTGAGGATGGCTACACCTTC. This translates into CASSLIPEDGYTF.

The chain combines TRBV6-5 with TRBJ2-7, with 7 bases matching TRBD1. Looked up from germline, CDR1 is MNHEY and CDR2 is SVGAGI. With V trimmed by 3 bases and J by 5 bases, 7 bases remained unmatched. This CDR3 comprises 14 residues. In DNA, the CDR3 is TGTGCCAGCAGTTATGACAGGGTGGGCCACGAGCAGTACTTC. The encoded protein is CASSYDRVGHEQYF.